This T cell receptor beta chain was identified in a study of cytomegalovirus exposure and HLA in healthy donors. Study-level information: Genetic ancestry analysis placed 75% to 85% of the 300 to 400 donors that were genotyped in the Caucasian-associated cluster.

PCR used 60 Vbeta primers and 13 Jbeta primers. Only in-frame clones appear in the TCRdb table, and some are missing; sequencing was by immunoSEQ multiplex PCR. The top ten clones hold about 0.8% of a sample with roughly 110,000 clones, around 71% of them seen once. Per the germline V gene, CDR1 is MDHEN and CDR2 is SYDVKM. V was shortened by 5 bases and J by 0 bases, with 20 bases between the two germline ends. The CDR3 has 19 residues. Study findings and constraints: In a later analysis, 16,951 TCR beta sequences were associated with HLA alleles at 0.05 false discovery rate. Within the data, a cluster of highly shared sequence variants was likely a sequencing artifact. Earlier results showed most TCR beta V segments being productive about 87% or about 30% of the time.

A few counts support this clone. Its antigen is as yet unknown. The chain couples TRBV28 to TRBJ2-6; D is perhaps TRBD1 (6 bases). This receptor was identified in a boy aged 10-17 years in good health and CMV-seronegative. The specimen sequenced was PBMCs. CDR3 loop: CASSLLGWGRRSGANVLTF. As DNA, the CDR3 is TGTGCCAGCAGTCTCCTAGGGTGGGGGCGCCGCTCTGGGGCCAACGTCCTGACTTTC.